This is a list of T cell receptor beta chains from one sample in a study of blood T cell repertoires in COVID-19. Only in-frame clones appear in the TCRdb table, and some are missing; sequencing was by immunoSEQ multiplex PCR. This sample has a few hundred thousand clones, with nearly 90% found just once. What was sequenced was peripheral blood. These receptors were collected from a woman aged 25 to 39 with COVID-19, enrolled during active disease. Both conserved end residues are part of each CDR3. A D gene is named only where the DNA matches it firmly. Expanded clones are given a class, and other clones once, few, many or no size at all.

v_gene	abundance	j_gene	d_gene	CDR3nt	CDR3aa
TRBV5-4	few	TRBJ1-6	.	TGTGCCAGCAGCTTGGACAGGACCAATTCACCCCTCCACTTT	CASSLDRTNSPLHF
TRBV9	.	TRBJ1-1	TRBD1	TGTGCCAGCAGCCAGATTCCGGACAGGGAAGCTTTCTTT	CASSQIPDREAFF
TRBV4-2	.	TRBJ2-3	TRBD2	TGTGCCAGCAGCTATATCGGACTAGCGGGGGGGCCGAATACGCAGTATTTT	CASSYIGLAGGPNTQYF
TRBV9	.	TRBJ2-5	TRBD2	TGTGCCAGCAGCGCCCACGGGGGGGTAGGAGAGACCCAGTACTTC	CASSAHGGVGETQYF
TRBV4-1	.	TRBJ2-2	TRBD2	TGCGCCAGCAGCCAGTTAGCGGGGGGCCAGACCGGGGAGCTGTTTTTT	CASSQLAGGQTGELFF
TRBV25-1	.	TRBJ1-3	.	TGTGCCAGCAGTCGAATCGGGGTCGCCGGAAACACCATATATTTT	CASSRIGVAGNTIYF
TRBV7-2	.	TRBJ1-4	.	TGTGCCAGCAGCCCTGGCCGGGTGACTCAAAGGGAAAAACTGTTTTTT	CASSPGRVTQREKLFF
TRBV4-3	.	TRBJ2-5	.	TGCGCCAGCAGCCAAGATCTCCGGGTGCTCTACTTC	CASSQDLRVLYF
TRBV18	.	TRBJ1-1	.	TGTGCCAGCTCACCGGAGCGGGGCGGCGGGGCTGAAGCTTTCTTT	CASSPERGGGAEAFF
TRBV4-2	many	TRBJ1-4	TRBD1	TGTGCCAGCAGCCAAGGCCCTGGGACAGGGGGAGAAAAACTGTTTTTT	CASSQGPGTGGEKLFF
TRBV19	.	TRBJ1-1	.	TGTGCCAGTAAGCCAGGGGAATCTGAAGCTTTCTTT	CASKPGESEAFF
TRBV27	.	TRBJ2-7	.	TGTGCCAGCAGTTTATCGAGGGGGAACGAGCAGTACTTC	CASSLSRGNEQYF
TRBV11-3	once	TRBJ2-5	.	TGTGCCAGCAGCTTAGGACTCTCCCAAGAGACCCAGTACTTC	CASSLGLSQETQYF
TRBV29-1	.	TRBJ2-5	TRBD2	TGCAGCGTTGCCGGGACTAGCGGAGAGAGGACCCAGTACTTC	CSVAGTSGERTQYF
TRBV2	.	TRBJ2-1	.	TGTGCCAGCAGTGAAGGGACAACAAATGAGCAGTTCTTC	CASSEGTTNEQFF
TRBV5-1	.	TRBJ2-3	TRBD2	TGCGCCAGCCGGCGTGTGGGCTCTAGCGGGGGGTCCCTGAGGGATACGCAGTATTTT	CASRRVGSSGGSLRDTQYF
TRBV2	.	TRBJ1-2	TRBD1	TGTGCCAGCACTCTGACAGGGGTGAGTGGCTACACCTTC	CASTLTGVSGYTF
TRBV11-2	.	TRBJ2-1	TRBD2	TGTGCCAGCAGCTTTGAGGGACTAGCGGTCAATGAGCAGTTCTTC	CASSFEGLAVNEQFF
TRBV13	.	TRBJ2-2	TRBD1	TGTGCCAGCAGCTCCTCCGGGACAGATAACACCGGGGAGCTGTTTTTT	CASSSSGTDNTGELFF
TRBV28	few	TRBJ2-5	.	TGTAAGACCGGGACATACCTACAAGAGACCCAGTACTTC	CKTGTYLQETQYF
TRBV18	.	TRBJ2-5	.	TGTGCCAGCTCACCTATACTTGGCCAAGAGACCCAGTACTTC	CASSPILGQETQYF
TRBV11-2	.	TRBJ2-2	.	TGTGCCAGCAGCCCCAAGCTCAGGGTACACACCGGGGAGCTGTTTTTT	CASSPKLRVHTGELFF
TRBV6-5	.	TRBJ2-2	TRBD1	TGTGCCAGCAGTTACTCTCAGGGGGCTTGGACCGGGGAGCTGTTTTTT	CASSYSQGAWTGELFF
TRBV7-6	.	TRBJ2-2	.	TGTGCCAGCAGCTCACAAACAGGGTTCACCGGGGAGCTGTTTTTT	CASSSQTGFTGELFF
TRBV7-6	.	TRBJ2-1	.	TGTGCCAGCAGCTCCCCTAACAATGAGCAGTTCTTC	CASSSPNNEQFF
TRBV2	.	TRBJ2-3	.	TGTGCCAGCAGGGGCCGATTATGGTTGGCAGAACGCACAGATACGCAGTATTTT	CASRGRLWLAERTDTQYF
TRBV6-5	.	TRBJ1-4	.	TGTGCCAGCACCTCTTACGACAGATATAATGAAAAACTGTTTTTT	CASTSYDRYNEKLFF
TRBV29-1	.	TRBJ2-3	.	TGCAGCGTTGAAGATCCAGTGACCCGGGTCGCAGATACGCAGTATTTT	CSVEDPVTRVADTQYF
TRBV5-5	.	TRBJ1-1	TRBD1	TGTGCCAGCAGCTTACAGGGGTCTCGGACTAACACTGAAGCTTTCTTT	CASSLQGSRTNTEAFF
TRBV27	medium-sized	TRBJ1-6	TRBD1	TGTGCCAGCAGCGGACAGGGTCCCCATTCACCCCTCCACTTT	CASSGQGPHSPLHF
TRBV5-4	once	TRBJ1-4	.	TGTGCCAGCAGCGAGAGGGGCAGGGAGGGTGAAAAACTGTTTTTT	CASSERGREGEKLFF
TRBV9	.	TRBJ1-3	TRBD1	TGTGCCAGCAGCGAGACAGGGGTTCAGCTACGCTCTGGAAACACCATATATTTT	CASSETGVQLRSGNTIYF
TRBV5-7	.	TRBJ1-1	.	TGTGCCAGCAGCTTGGCCCTACAGGGGAACACTGAAGCTTTCTTT	CASSLALQGNTEAFF
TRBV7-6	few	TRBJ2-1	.	TGTGCCAGCAGCTTGGACACAAACAATGAGCAGTTCTTC	CASSLDTNNEQFF
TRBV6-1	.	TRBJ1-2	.	TGTGCCAGCAGTGAAGGCTTGGCGGTATCCTATGGCTACACCTTC	CASSEGLAVSYGYTF
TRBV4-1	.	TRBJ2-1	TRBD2	TGCGCCAGCAGCCAACCAATAGCGGGGGGTAGCAATGAGCAGTTCTTC	CASSQPIAGGSNEQFF
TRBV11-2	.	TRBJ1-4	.	TGTGCCAGCAGCCCAACCCGGGGGGAACCCTCGAATTGGGAAAAACTGTTTTTT	CASSPTRGEPSNWEKLFF
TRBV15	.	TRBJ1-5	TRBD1	TGTGCCACCAGCAAGTGGGGACAGGGGGCCGGGCAGCCCCAGCATTTT	CATSKWGQGAGQPQHF